Each of the 8 T cell receptor beta chains below was sequenced from the same sample in a study of CD8+ T cells in alopecia areata. The sequencing template was cDNA reverse transcribed from extracted RNA. TCRdb's table, derived via immunoSEQ multiplex PCR, lists solely in-frame clones and lacks some. Listed for the sample are about 300,000 clones, none seen a single time. The study sorted pooled cutaneous lymph node cells by CD4, CD8alpha, NKG2D, NKG2ACE and other markers. The sequenced sample was CD4+ T cells sorted from a lymph node. These receptors came from a C3H/HeJ mouse with alopecia areata. MHC haplotype of the strain: H2-k.

This clone was counted only a few times. Mouse gene names apply. The CDR3 extends 4 residues past the end of the read, so its final part is completed from the germline J gene. J is TRBJ2-5 and V is TRBV14, with 9 nucleotides matching TRBD2. This CDR3 has 15 residues. The trim removed 1 base at V and 3 bases at J, leaving 3 bases unmatched. CDR1 is SGHDT and CDR2 is FRDEAV in the germline V gene. The CDR3 bases that were read are TGTGCCAGCAGTTTCAACGACTGGGGGCAAGAC. This codes for CASSFNDWGQD. The entire CDR3 protein is CASSFNDWGQDTQYF.

This clone turned up a few times. Gene names follow the mouse nomenclature. The sequenced fragment ends 4 residues before the CDR3 boundary, so the rest is inferred from the germline J gene. The chain is built from TRBV13-3 and TRBJ2-2; 11 bases are shared with TRBD2. Germline CDR1 NNHDY, CDR2 SYVADS. Germline trimming cut 2 bases from V and 2 bases from J; bases unmatched to any gene: 2. The CDR3 sequence is 16 residues long. The CDR3 sequence: CASSERDWGNTGQLYF. CDR3 bases read: TGTGCCAGCAGTGAAAGGGACTGGGGGAACACCGGG.

With respect to this clone: Any gene name here is a mouse gene name. The DNA ends 4 residues before the CDR3 does, and the rest of the CDR3 is filled in from the germline J gene. In the same sample, other DNA sequences code for this CDR3. This chain uses TRBV5 with TRBJ2-5; a weak D match, TRBD1 (5 bases). V dropped 1 base and J dropped 0 bases, with 8 bases sitting between them. The CDR3 runs 15 residues. Per the germline V gene, CDR1 is LGHNA and CDR2 is YNLKQL (reference sequence). Incomplete CDR3 DNA: TGTGCCAGCAGCCAAGGGACAATTAACCAAGAC. The encoded protein is CASSQGTINQD. The entire CDR3 protein reads CASSQGTINQDTQYF.

In regard to this clone: Gene names refer to mouse genes. The missing CDR3 end, 4 residues past where the read stops, is filled in from the germline J gene. Other DNA sequences within the sample encode an identical CDR3. V usage is TRBV19 and J usage is TRBJ1-1, with 11 nucleotides matching TRBD1. The germline gives CDR1 FNHDT, CDR2 SITEND (reference sequence). Germline trimming cut 2 bases from V and 0 bases from J; bases unmatched to any gene: 3. The CDR3 has 16 residues. CDR3 DNA (partial): TGTGCCAGCAGTATCCCGGGACAGGGGGCAAACACA. Its protein product is CASSIPGQGANT. The complete CDR3 reads CASSIPGQGANTEVFF.

Only a few counts were recorded for this clone. These gene names are mouse names. The missing CDR3 end, 4 residues past where the read stops, is filled in from the germline J gene. V and J are TRBV1 and TRBJ2-1, with 9 bases lining up with TRBD2. CDR3 length: 14 amino acids. CDR1 is NSQYPW and CDR2 is LRSPGD in the germline V gene (reference sequence). CDR3 residues: CTCSGGGARAEQFF. CDR3 bases read: TGCACCTGCAGTGGTGGGGGGGCGCGAGCT.

This clone was detected a few times. Genes and germline come from the mouse. The read halts 4 residues ahead of the CDR3 end, with the missing end drawn from the germline J gene. The J gene is TRBJ2-5, the V gene TRBV5; 8 nucleotides agree with TRBD2. The CDR3 covers 15 residues. Trimming at V came to 5 bases and at J to 0 bases, leaving 4 bases not matched to a gene. Germline CDR1 and CDR2: LGHNA and YNLKQL (reference sequence). CDR3 DNA (partial): TGTGCCAGCAGCTCACTGGGGGATAACCAAGAC. As protein: CASSSLGDNQD. The whole CDR3 sequence is CASSSLGDNQDTQYF.

This clone was counted only a few times. Gene names and germline refer to mouse. Read sequence stops 4 residues before the CDR3 end, and the germline J gene provides the missing end. Other DNA sequences in the sample encode the same CDR3. The gene calls are TRBV1 and TRBJ1-2, with D possibly matching TRBD1 (5 bases). Germline CDR1 and CDR2: NSQYPW and LRSPGD (reference sequence). The CDR3 has 15 residues. V was trimmed by 0 bases and J by 0 bases, leaving 8 bases between them. The CDR3 region is CTCSADGTPNSDYTF. CDR3 DNA, as far as it was read: TGCACCTGCAGTGCAGATGGGACTCCAAACTCC.

Comments on this clone: The listed genes are named as in mouse. The CDR3 goes on 4 residues after the read ends, and that part is filled in from the germline J gene. The rearrangement uses TRBV13-2 and TRBJ2-2; D possibly corresponds to TRBD1 (6 bases). The CDR3 is made up of 14 amino acids. CDR1 and CDR2 (germline): NNHNN, SYGAGS (reference sequence). V was trimmed by 5 bases and J by 3 bases, leaving 11 bases between them. The CDR3 sequence: CASGAPGDTGQLYF. The covered CDR3 bases are TGTGCCAGCGGGGCCCCAGGGGACACCGGG.